Presented here are 6 T cell receptor beta chains from one specimen sequenced in a study of post-analysis software for immune sequencing data. General observations from the study: TRBV5-6, TRBV5-1 and TRBV20-1 belonged to a set of roughly 5 TRBV segments that were more frequent in patients than controls.

The TCR beta cDNA libraries contained unique molecular identifiers. TCRdb analysed the PCR reads with MiXCR anew, one entry per CDR3 protein. The data contain a few hundred thousand distinct CDR3 sequences, 30% to 45% of them singletons. These receptors have no known antigen. The sample consisted of blood. Source of these receptors: a girl aged 10-17 years with multiple sclerosis.

This clonotype has only a few counts. This chain links TRBV6-6 with TRBJ1-5; 9 bases align to TRBD1. The CDR3 loop spans 15 amino acids. Germline V gene sequence: CDR1 MNHNY, CDR2 SVGAGI (reference sequence). J gave up 2 bases and V 7 bases, and 6 bases lay outside the gene matches. CDR3 bases: TGTGCCAGCACCATGACAGGGGGGGGCAATCAGCCCCAGCATTTT. It translates to CASTMTGGGNQPQHF.

The V call is TRBV5-1, the J call TRBJ2-7, with 7 nucleotides matching TRBD1. The J segment lost 5 bases and the V segment lost 4 bases, leaving 6 bases of the junction unmatched. This CDR3 is 13 amino acids long. Germline V gives CDR1 SGHRS, CDR2 YFSETQ. CDR3 sequence reads: CASSKDRPDEQYF. In DNA form, the CDR3 reads TGCGCCAGCAGCAAGGACAGGCCCGACGAGCAGTACTTC.

This clonotype was detected only a few times. This sequence joins TRBV15 and TRBJ2-1, with TRBD2 matching over 8 bases. Germline trimming cut 4 bases from V and 8 bases from J; bases unmatched to any gene: 4. The CDR3 contains 13 residues. From germline, CDR1 is LNHNV and CDR2 YYDKDF (reference sequence). CDR3 in amino acids: CATSIGGVYEQFF. CDR3 nucleotide sequence: TGTGCCACCAGCATCGGGGGGGTCTATGAGCAGTTCTTC.

This CDR3 reads CASSWMSTDTQYF. DNA for the CDR3: TGTGCCAGCAGCTGGATGAGCACAGATACGCAGTATTTT. The chain links TRBV7-9 to TRBJ2-3; D gene unclear. Germline lookup yields CDR1 SEHNR and CDR2 FQNEAQ (reference sequence). The V and J ends lost 4 bases and 0 bases respectively, with 5 bases between them. The CDR3 is 13 residues long.

This clonotype was picked up a small number of times. The chain employs TRBV15 and TRBJ2-5, with TRBD1 matching over 8 bases. Germline CDR1 reads LNHNV; CDR2 reads YYDKDF (reference sequence). V shed 3 bases and J 5 bases; nucleotides not matched to a gene: 11. CDR3 length: 16 amino acids. This CDR3 is CATSSLRDRMRETQYF. In DNA, the CDR3 is TGTGCCACCAGCAGCCTCCGGGACAGGATGAGGGAGACCCAGTACTTC.

This clonotype was seen only a few times. The rearrangement links TRBV10-3 to TRBJ2-5, with TRBD1 identical over 10 bases. CDR1 and CDR2 from the germline V gene are ENHRY and SYGVKD. This CDR3 comprises 13 residues. V lost 8 bases, J lost 4 bases, and 4 bases stayed unmatched. In DNA form, the CDR3 reads TGTGCCATCGGGGACAGGGGAGGAGAGACCCAGTACTTC. Translation gives CAIGDRGGETQYF.